A single sample is the source of the 11 T cell receptor beta chains below, sequenced in a study of T-cell memory formation after mild COVID-19. TCRdb re-derived calls from the 5' RACE reads in MiXCR, one entry per CDR3 protein. The sample carries 550,000 to 700,000 distinct CDR3 sequences, roughly 17% recorded once. Sample: PBMCs or a T cell subset sorted from them (not recorded which). The receptors here all came from an adult woman who had mild COVID-19 (a few samples of this study predate the infection). Cell type and time point are not known.

This clonotype was observed a few times. The chain carries TRBV21-1 and TRBJ2-3; TRBD2 reflects the table's D call only, with no check against the DNA. TRBV21-1 is given as a pseudogene. This CDR3 is 16 amino acids long. CDR3 in DNA: TGTGCCAGCAGCAAAGCTACTAGCGGGGGGGCCGATACGCAGTATTTT. Translated: CASSKATSGGADTQYF.

This clonotype was recorded many times. This chain connects TRBV15 to TRBJ2-1, with TRBD1 matching 9 bases. Germline V lookup: CDR1 LNHNV, CDR2 YYDKDF (reference sequence). V dropped 8 bases and J dropped 4; count of bases not matched to a gene: 6. CDR3 size: 14 residues. DNA for the CDR3: TGTGCCACCGGACCCGGGACAGGGTACAATGAGCAGTTCTTC. Protein product: CATGPGTGYNEQFF.

The rearrangement links TRBV10-3 to TRBJ2-7, with a weak D call TRBD2 (5 bases). V gave up 4 bases and J gave up 0 bases, with 13 bases separating them. Germline CDR1 is ENHRY and CDR2 is SYGVKD. The CDR3 extends over 15 amino acids. CDR3 amino acids: CAISGAGGSSYEQYF. Written as DNA, the CDR3 is TGTGCCATCAGTGGGGCGGGCGGGTCCTCCTACGAGCAGTACTTC.

This clonotype was seen a few times. The V and J genes are TRBV7-8 and TRBJ2-2; D is unclear. The length of the CDR3 is 15 residues. V lost 2 bases and J lost 4, with 11 bases in between. CDR1 is SGHVS and CDR2 is FQNEAQ in the germline V gene. The CDR3 loop is CASSLLGSGTGELFF. Here the CDR3 DNA reads TGTGCCAGCAGCTTATTAGGGTCCGGCACCGGGGAGCTGTTTTTT.

The chain recombines TRBV6-2 or TRBV6-3 with TRBJ1-2; tentatively, D is TRBD1 (5 bases). V shed 5 bases and J shed 7 bases, with 14 bases lying between them. Germline lookup yields CDR1 MNHEY and CDR2 SVGEGT. The CDR3 loop spans 13 amino acids. This chain's CDR3 is CASSPGGNGGYTF. DNA for the CDR3: TGTGCCAGCAGTCCTGGGGGTAATGGTGGCTACACCTTC.

This sequence joins TRBV18 and TRBJ1-1; 7 bases agree with TRBD1. V lost 2 bases and J lost 7; bases outside the gene matches: 10. CDR1 is KGHSH, CDR2 LQKENI, per germline. The CDR3 consists of 15 residues. CDR3 nucleotides: TGTGCCAGCTCACCAGGCCGAAACAGGGGTGTTGAAGCTTTCTTT. The encoded protein is CASSPGRNRGVEAFF.

This clonotype was recorded a few times. This rearrangement joins TRBV6-1 to TRBJ1-1; 8 positions agree with TRBD1. V shed 5 bases and J 1 base; nucleotides not matched to a gene: 9. The CDR3 covers 16 residues. Germline V gene lookup returns CDR1 MNHNS and CDR2 SASEGT. The chain's CDR3 is CASSSRTGRSNTEAFF. The CDR3 nucleotides read TGTGCCAGCAGTTCTCGGACAGGGAGGTCGAACACTGAAGCTTTCTTT.

The J gene is TRBJ2-2, the V gene TRBV6-5; 8 positions match TRBD1. Germline-derived CDR1 and CDR2 are MNHEY and SVGAGI. This CDR3 region has 15 residues. Germline trimming cut 6 bases from V and 6 bases from J; bases unmatched to any gene: 9. CDR3 bases: TGTGCCAGCAGATATATGACAGGGGTGGCCGGGGAGCTGTTTTTT. Translating gives CASRYMTGVAGELFF.

This chain links TRBV24-1 with TRBJ1-2; 7 nucleotides match TRBD1. CDR1 is KGHDR, CDR2 SFDVKD, per germline. The CDR3 contains 14 residues. The J segment lost 2 bases and the V segment lost 3 bases, leaving 2 bases of the junction unmatched. This CDR3 is CATSDRTGNYGYTF. CDR3 nucleotides: TGTGCCACCAGTGATCGGACAGGAAACTATGGCTACACCTTC.

The rearrangement joins TRBV11-2 to TRBJ1-3; maybe TRBD1 (6 bases). From germline, CDR1 is SGHAT and CDR2 FQNNGV. This CDR3 is built from 15 residues. V was trimmed by 2 bases and J by 0 bases, leaving 8 bases between them. The CDR3 is CASSLTGISGNTIYF. The DNA for the CDR3 is TGTGCCAGCAGCTTAACAGGGATCTCTGGAAACACCATATATTTT.

The chain combines TRBV12-3 or TRBV12-4 with TRBJ1-2; no firm D call. The V and J ends lost 6 bases and 4 bases respectively, with 12 bases between them. CDR3 length equals 13 residues. CDR3 bases: TGTGCCAGCAGCACTCTAGTTGGCTATGGCTACACCTTC. Its translation: CASSTLVGYGYTF.